This T cell receptor (beta chain) came from a study of type 1 regulatory T cells. On the study more broadly: An in vitro protocol generated T-allo10, a Tr1-enriched, alloantigen-specific CD4 T cell product.

This clonotype has a count of ten or more. Its antigen is currently unknown. TCRdb redid the calling of the reads with MiXCR, one entry per CDR3 protein. The sample yields under 6,500 distinct CDR3 sequences, around 35% seen once. Findings and limits, study-wide: Type 1 regulatory T cells had a more restricted TCR repertoire than non-type 1 regulatory T cells.

The source of this sequence is a human donor in good health. The sequencing input was cultured type 1 regulatory T (Tr1) cells, either the whole culture or a sorted fraction (not recorded which).

The CDR3 DNA is TGTGCCAGCAGTTTACTGGGGGGGGGGAATCAGCCCCAGCATTTT. Its protein is CASSLLGGGNQPQHF. The chain combines TRBV27 with TRBJ1-5, with D maybe TRBD1 (5 bases). Germline V CDR1 and CDR2: MNHEY, SMNVEV (reference sequence). Trimming stripped 2 bases from V and 4 bases from J, with 12 bases between. This CDR3 is built from 15 residues.